The source of this T cell receptor beta chain is a study of T cell repertoires in cytomegalovirus infection (dated by TCRdb to between 2017 and 2020). Broadly, across the study: Donor HLA type was relevant to the analysis, as public TCR beta signatures indicated carriage of CMV infection together with the matching HLA type.

What the work shows at the level of the full study, not this receptor alone: In both this cohort and an independent cohort of 350 to 400 donors, the cumulative frequency of public TCR beta family members distinguished carriers of CMV infection plus the relevant HLA type. The ex vivo response was dominated by HLA-C-restricted CMV-specific TCR beta clonotypes, which also provided the single most frequent clonotype in two of eight donors.

The cysteine opens and the phenylalanine closes a CDR3 of 14 amino acids. The only DNA kept is the CDR3, 42 bases in frame from the first base. CDR1 SNHLY and CDR2 FYNNEI were looked up in the germline V gene. V has 6 bases trimmed and J has 9 bases trimmed; junction bases matching no gene number 10. Turning to this clonotype: No cognate antigen has been identified for it. One base away there is no much larger clone; base qualities are not given.

TCRdb names Illumina HiSeq 1500 as the instrument used. TCRdb trimmed public reads at Q25 via fastp, called clones via MiXCR and kept in-frame beta chains. Rows are unified per CDR3 protein, each entry keeping the most common DNA and genes. The sample table lists more than 350,000 distinct CDR3 sequences, roughly 30% of them with a count of one. The top ten constitute around 13% of the sample. Here the chain combines TRBV2 and TRBJ2-4, with TRBD1 identical over 8 junction bases. The clonotype was recovered from a human donor in good health (CMV status not recorded). Some clones in this sample may be carry-over from other donors' samples. The sample comprised PBMCs. In nucleotides, the sequence is TGTGCCAGCAGCGACAGGGGCTTGAGGGGCATTCAGTACTTC. It is translated as CASSDRGLRGIQYF.